This T cell receptor beta chain was sequenced during a study of blood T cell repertoires in COVID-19. Study overall: Italy, Spain and the United States were the sources of the convalescent and acute COVID-19 samples.

Participants had their cohort set by participant-reported clinical history. All recovered Cohort 3 donors got two negative PCRs, got clearance, or saw symptom resolution. Authors' analysis steps: By means of reference gene primer amplification, nucleated cell counts were estimated. Data came from immunoSEQ multiplex PCR; TCRdb stores just in-frame clones and leaves some out. Clone size and the V and J calls come from that table; the DNA yielded D and trimming. This table has about 200,000 clones, 85% appearing once. Trimming removed 4 bases from V and 6 bases from J; junction bases left unmatched: 10. This CDR3 contains 14 residues. Per germline, CDR1 SGDLS and CDR2 YYNGEE.

This TCR was recovered from a man aged 35 to 55 who had recovered from COVID-19. The sample consisted of PBMCs or T cells enriched from blood (not recorded which). The genes are TRBV9 and TRBJ2-7; 7 bases align to TRBD1. This chain's CDR3 is CASSPDRDWSEQYF. The CDR3 region has the DNA TGTGCCAGCAGCCCAGACAGGGATTGGTCCGAGCAGTACTTC.